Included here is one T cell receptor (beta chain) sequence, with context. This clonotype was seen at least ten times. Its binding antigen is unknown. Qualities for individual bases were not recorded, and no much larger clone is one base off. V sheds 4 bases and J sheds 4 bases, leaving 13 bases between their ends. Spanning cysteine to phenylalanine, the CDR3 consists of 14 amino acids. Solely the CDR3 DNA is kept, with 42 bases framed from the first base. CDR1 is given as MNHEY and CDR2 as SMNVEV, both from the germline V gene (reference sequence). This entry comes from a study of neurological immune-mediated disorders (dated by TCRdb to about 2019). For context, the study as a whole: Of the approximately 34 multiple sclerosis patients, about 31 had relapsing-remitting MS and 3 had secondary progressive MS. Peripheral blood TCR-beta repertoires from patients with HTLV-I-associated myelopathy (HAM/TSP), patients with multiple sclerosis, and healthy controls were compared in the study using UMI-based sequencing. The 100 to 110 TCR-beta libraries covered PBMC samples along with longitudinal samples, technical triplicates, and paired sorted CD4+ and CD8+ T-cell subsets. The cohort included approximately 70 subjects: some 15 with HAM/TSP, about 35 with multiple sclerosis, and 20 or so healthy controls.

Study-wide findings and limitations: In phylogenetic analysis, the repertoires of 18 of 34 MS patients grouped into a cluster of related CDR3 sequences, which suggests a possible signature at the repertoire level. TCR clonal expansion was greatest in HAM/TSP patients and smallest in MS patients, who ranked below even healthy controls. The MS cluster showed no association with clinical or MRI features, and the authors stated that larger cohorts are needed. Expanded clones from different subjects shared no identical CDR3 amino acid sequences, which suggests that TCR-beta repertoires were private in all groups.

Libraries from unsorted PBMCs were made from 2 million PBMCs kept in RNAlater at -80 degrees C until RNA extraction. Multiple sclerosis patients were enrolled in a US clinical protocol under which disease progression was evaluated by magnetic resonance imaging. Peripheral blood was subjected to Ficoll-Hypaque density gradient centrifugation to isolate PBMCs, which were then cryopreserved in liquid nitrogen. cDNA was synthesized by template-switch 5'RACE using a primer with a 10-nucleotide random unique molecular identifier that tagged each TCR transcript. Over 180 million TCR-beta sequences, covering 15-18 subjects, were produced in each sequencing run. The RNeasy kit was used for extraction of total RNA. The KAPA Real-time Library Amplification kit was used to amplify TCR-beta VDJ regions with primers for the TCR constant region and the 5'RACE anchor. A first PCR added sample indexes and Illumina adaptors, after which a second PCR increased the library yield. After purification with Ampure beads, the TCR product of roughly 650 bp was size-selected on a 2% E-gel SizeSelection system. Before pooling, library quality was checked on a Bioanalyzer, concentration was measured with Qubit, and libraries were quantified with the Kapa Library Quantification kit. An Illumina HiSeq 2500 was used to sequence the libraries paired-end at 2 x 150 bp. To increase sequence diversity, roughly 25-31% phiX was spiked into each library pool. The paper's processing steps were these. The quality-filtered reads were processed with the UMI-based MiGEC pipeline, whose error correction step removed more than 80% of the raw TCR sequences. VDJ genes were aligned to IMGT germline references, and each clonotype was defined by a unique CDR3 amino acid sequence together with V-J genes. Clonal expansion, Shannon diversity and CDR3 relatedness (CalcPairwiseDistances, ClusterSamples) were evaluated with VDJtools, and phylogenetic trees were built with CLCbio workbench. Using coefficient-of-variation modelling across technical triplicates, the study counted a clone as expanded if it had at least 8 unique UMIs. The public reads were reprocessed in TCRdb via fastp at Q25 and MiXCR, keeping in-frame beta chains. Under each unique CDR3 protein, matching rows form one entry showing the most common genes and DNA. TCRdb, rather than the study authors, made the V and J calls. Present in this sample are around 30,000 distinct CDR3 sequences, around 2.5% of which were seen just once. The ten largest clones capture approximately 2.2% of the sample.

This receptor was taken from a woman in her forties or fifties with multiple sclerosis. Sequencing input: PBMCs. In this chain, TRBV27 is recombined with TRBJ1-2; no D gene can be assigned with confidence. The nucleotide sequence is TGTGCCAGCAGTTCATTGGTCGGCCTCTATGGCTACACCTTC. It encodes CASSSLVGLYGYTF.